One and the same sample provided the 32 T cell receptor beta chains below, sequenced in a study. Via MiXCR, TCRdb re-called the 5' RACE reads, giving one row per CDR3 protein. Of almost 8,500 distinct CDR3 sequences listed, about two thirds were seen once; the top ten hold 4.3%. Sequencing was performed on tumor-infiltrating naive CD4+ T cells sorted from the breast tumor. Subset indicated: naive CD4+ T cells, CD4+CD45RA+CD25-. The receptor source for this set is a female donor with breast cancer.

The J gene is TRBJ2-3, the V gene TRBV6-5; TRBD2 matches 9 bases. Germline lookup yields CDR1 MNHEY and CDR2 SVGAGI. The CDR3 runs to 13 residues. The V gene end was trimmed by 9 bases and the J gene end by 1 base; junction bases not matched to a gene: 2. Here the CDR3 DNA reads TGTGCCAGTCAGCGGGGGGGCACAGATACGCAGTATTTT. It is translated as CASQRGGTDTQYF.

CDR3 in amino acids: CASSSWGHTQYF. DNA of the CDR3: TGTGCCAGCAGTTCTTGGGGGCATACGCAGTATTTT. The rearrangement joins TRBV12-3 or TRBV12-4 to TRBJ2-3; D perhaps matches TRBD1 (6 bases). The CDR3 has 12 residues. V was trimmed by 4 bases and J by 7 bases, leaving 9 bases between them.

The rearrangement links TRBV30 to TRBJ2-7; D is perhaps TRBD2 (5 bases). V was shortened by 5 bases and J by 7 bases, with 18 bases between the two germline ends. CDR1 GTSNPN and CDR2 SVGIG come from the germline V gene (reference sequence). The length of the CDR3 is 13 residues. The CDR3 loop is CAWGRDSLWEQYF. The CDR3 DNA sequence: TGTGCCTGGGGGAGAGACTCTTTATGGGAGCAGTACTTC.

The J gene is TRBJ1-1, the V gene TRBV7-3; D might be TRBD1 (6 bases). V was clipped by 5 bases and J by 2 bases, with 12 bases between them. CDR3 length: 14 residues. Per germline, CDR1 SGHTA and CDR2 FQGTGA. CDR3 in DNA: TGTGCCAGCAGCCCCGGGGGGGCCAACACTGAAGCTTTCTTT. Protein sequence: CASSPGGANTEAFF.

V is TRBV10-2 and J is TRBJ2-5, with D tentatively TRBD2 (5 bases). The germline gives CDR1 WSHSY, CDR2 SAAADI. This CDR3 has 13 amino acids. V shed 3 bases and J shed 9 bases, with 14 bases lying between them. CDR3 coding DNA: TGCGCCAGCAGTGAAGCCCCCGTCGGGGCCCAGTACTTC. Translated: CASSEAPVGAQYF.

The rearrangement uses TRBV5-1 and TRBJ2-3, with 16 positions matching TRBD2. CDR1 SGHRS and CDR2 YFSETQ come from the germline V gene. The CDR3 has 18 residues. After removal of 4 bases from V and 6 bases from J, the junction contained 11 bases not matched to a gene. The CDR3 is CASSGTTGLAGGRDTQYF. The CDR3 DNA sequence: TGCGCCAGCAGCGGCACAACGGGACTAGCGGGGGGGCGTGATACGCAGTATTTT.

This clonotype appeared a single time. V gene TRBV28 combines with J gene TRBJ1-2; D unclear. Germline values: CDR1 MDHEN, CDR2 SYDVKM. V gave up 6 bases and J gave up 8 bases, with 7 bases separating them. This CDR3 has 10 residues. The CDR3 region has the DNA TGTGCCAGCAGGGGCTTAGGCTACACCTTC. Translating gives CASRGLGYTF.

This clonotype has a handful of counts. The V call is TRBV7-2, the J call TRBJ2-3, with 14 bases matching TRBD2. The CDR3 consists of 18 residues. Germline CDR1 reads SGHTA; CDR2 reads FQGNSA. Trimming cost V 1 base and J 8 bases; bases outside gene matches: 11. The CDR3 loop reads CASSLGPKTSGGAGTQYF. In DNA form, the CDR3 reads TGTGCCAGCAGCTTAGGACCTAAGACTAGCGGGGGGGCCGGTACGCAGTATTTT. Full variable domain (missing parts from reference TRBV7-2 and TRBJ2-3): GAGVSQSPSNKVTEKGKDVELRCDPISGHTALYWYRQSLGQGLEFLIYFQGNSAPDKSGLPSDRFSAERTGGSVSTLTIQRTQQEDSAVYLCASSLGPKTSGGAGTQYFGPGTRLTVL.

This chain links TRBV10-2 with TRBJ2-1, with 9 bases lining up with TRBD1. J was trimmed by 7 bases and V by 8 bases; bases with no gene match: 15. CDR1 is WSHSY, CDR2 SAAADI, per germline. The CDR3 sequence is 16 residues long. The CDR3 here is CASGSPYRGPRNEQFF. The CDR3, as DNA: TGCGCCAGCGGTTCTCCCTACAGGGGGCCGCGGAATGAGCAGTTCTTC.

This chain joins TRBV29-1 and TRBJ1-1; no definite D call. Deletions cut 4 bases from V and 2 bases from J, with 8 bases between. This CDR3 has 12 amino acids. CDR1 is SQVTM and CDR2 is ANQGSEA in the germline V gene. CDR3 DNA sequence: TGCAGCGTTGTACCCTCTAACACTGAAGCTTTCTTT. It specifies CSVVPSNTEAFF.

The chain is built from TRBV5-6 and TRBJ1-5; a weak D match, TRBD1 (5 bases). Germline CDR1 is SGHDT and CDR2 is YYEEEE. The CDR3 is 14 amino acids. V was shortened by 3 bases and J by 3 bases, with 10 bases between the two germline ends. DNA of the CDR3: TGTGCCAGCAGCTACACAGGAATCAATCAGCCCCAGCATTTT. It codes for CASSYTGINQPQHF.

Only a few counts were recorded for this clonotype. The rearrangement links TRBV7-2 to TRBJ2-1, with TRBD1 as a possible D gene (5 bases). V lost 1 base, J lost 6 bases, and 16 bases lay in between. CDR3 size: 16 residues. In germline, CDR1 is SGHTA, CDR2 FQGNSA. The CDR3: CASSLEPGWQGNEQFF. The DNA for the CDR3 is TGTGCCAGCAGCTTAGAGCCAGGGTGGCAAGGCAATGAGCAGTTCTTC.

V usage is TRBV4-2 and J usage is TRBJ1-2, with a tentative D call TRBD1 (6 bases). The germline V gene encodes CDR1 LGHNA and CDR2 YNFKEQ. V dropped 4 bases and J dropped 8 bases, with 20 bases sitting between them. The CDR3 contains 15 residues. CDR3 DNA: TGTGCCAGCAGCCGCGAAGCCGGGGGCGAGGCGGGCTACACCTTC. Residues: CASSREAGGEAGYTF.

This chain links TRBV7-2 with TRBJ2-5, with unresolved D. This CDR3 spans 11 amino acids. V lost 1 base to trimming and J lost 8 bases, with 5 bases between them. CDR1 and CDR2 (germline): SGHTA, FQGNSA. CDR3 region: CASSLEVTQYF. The CDR3 DNA reads as TGTGCCAGCAGCTTAGAAGTTACCCAGTACTTC. Supplemented by reference TRBV7-2 and TRBJ2-5, the full variable domain reads GAGVSQSPSNKVTEKGKDVELRCDPISGHTALYWYRQSLGQGLEFLIYFQGNSAPDKSGLPSDRFSAERTGGSVSTLTIQRTQQEDSAVYLCASSLEVTQYFGPGTRLLVL.

The gene calls are TRBV12-3 or TRBV12-4 and TRBJ1-2; no clear D. Deletions cut 2 bases from V and 7 bases from J, with 8 bases between. This CDR3 comprises 12 residues. CDR3 bases: TGTGCCAGCAGTTTAATGTTGGGTGGCTACACCTTC. It codes for CASSLMLGGYTF.

The chain is built from TRBV20-1 and TRBJ1-1; 9 bases map to TRBD1. From germline, CDR1 is DFQATT and CDR2 SNEGSKA (reference sequence). V dropped 3 bases and J dropped 3; count of bases not matched to a gene: 11. CDR3 length: 16 amino acids. This CDR3 reads CSARGDRGAIYTEAFF. CDR3 coding DNA: TGCAGTGCTAGGGGCGACAGGGGGGCGATATACACTGAAGCTTTCTTT.

To note about this clonotype: Sequence at one end of the junction differs from germline and may be a read error. The chain combines TRBV7-6 with TRBJ2-7, with 8 bases lining up with TRBD2. The germline CDR1 and CDR2 sequences are SGHVS and FNYEAQ. The CDR3 loop spans 15 amino acids. The CDR3 protein is CASRLAALAGYEQYF. The CDR3 DNA reads as TGTGCCAGCCGCTTAGCCGCCCTAGCGGGTTACGAGCAGTACTTC.

This clonotype was detected only a few times. The CDR3 reads CSAQRTGGTGNEQYF. In DNA, the CDR3 is TGCAGTGCGCAGAGGACGGGAGGGACAGGGAACGAGCAGTACTTC. This chain joins TRBV20-1 and TRBJ2-7; D may be TRBD1 (9 bases). Germline V gives CDR1 DFQATT, CDR2 SNEGSKA (reference sequence). V dropped 6 bases and J dropped 5 bases, with 23 bases sitting between them. This CDR3 region has 15 residues.

This clonotype was detected a few times. This chain connects TRBV6-5 to TRBJ1-2; D call uncertain. CDR1 and CDR2 from the germline V gene are MNHEY and SVGAGI. This CDR3 region has 12 residues. The V end was cut by 5 bases, the J end by 8 bases, with 12 bases between. As DNA, the CDR3 is TGTGCCAGCAGTATCGGGGTCGGCGGCTACACCTTC. This translates into CASSIGVGGYTF.

The rearrangement links TRBV7-3 to TRBJ2-6; D might be TRBD2 (6 bases). CDR1 is SGHTA, CDR2 FQGTGA, per germline. The CDR3 sequence is 12 residues long. The V and J ends lost 5 bases and 13 bases respectively, with 12 bases between them. In DNA, the CDR3 is TGTGCCAGCAGCAAAGGACGGGGGGTCCTGACTTTC. Amino acid sequence: CASSKGRGVLTF. Full variable domain (rest looked up from reference TRBV7-3 and TRBJ2-6): GAGVSQTPSNKVTEKGKYVELRCDPISGHTALYWYRQSLGQGPEFLIYFQGTGAADDSGLPNDRFFAVRPEGSVSTLKIQRTERGDSAVYLCASSKGRGVLTFGAGSRLTVL.

V gene TRBV11-3 combines with J gene TRBJ2-1; 8 bases are a match to TRBD2. The CDR3 covers 15 residues. V lost 5 bases, J lost 4 bases, and 7 bases stayed unmatched. Germline V gives CDR1 SGHNT, CDR2 YENEEA. The CDR3 region is CASSETSGSYNEQFF. DNA for the CDR3: TGTGCCAGCAGCGAAACTAGCGGCTCGTACAATGAGCAGTTCTTC.

The chain recombines TRBV6-5 with TRBJ2-7, with D perhaps given as TRBD1 or TRBD2 (7 bases each). The germline V gene encodes CDR1 MNHEY and CDR2 SVGAGI. This CDR3 spans 15 amino acids. Between the trimmed V and J ends, which lost 7 bases and 5 bases, there was a span of 21 bases. The CDR3: CASTLRQGGIHEQYF. The CDR3 nucleotides read TGTGCCAGCACCCTGAGACAGGGAGGGATCCACGAGCAGTACTTC.

This sequence joins TRBV2 and TRBJ1-5; D unresolved. V was trimmed by 7 bases and J by 5 bases, leaving 12 bases between them. This CDR3 has 13 residues. Germline loops: CDR1 SNHLY, CDR2 FYNNEI. The CDR3 protein is CASTTYRDQPQHF. For the CDR3, the DNA is TGTGCCAGCACCACTTATCGGGATCAGCCCCAGCATTTT.

The chain has TRBV30 and TRBJ2-7, with unresolved D. The length of the CDR3 is 12 residues. V lost 3 bases and J 4 bases, leaving 10 bases between the germline ends. CDR1 is GTSNPN, CDR2 SVGIG, per germline (reference sequence). This CDR3 is CAWSPERYEQYF. The CDR3 coding sequence is TGTGCCTGGAGCCCCGAGCGTTACGAGCAGTACTTC.

This clonotype was detected a few times. The J gene is TRBJ1-1, the V gene TRBV7-9; tentatively, D is TRBD1 (6 bases). Germline V gene sequence: CDR1 SEHNR, CDR2 FQNEAQ (reference sequence). With 9 bases removed from V and 3 bases from J, the gap between germline ends came to 8 bases. The CDR3 is made up of 11 amino acids. The DNA for the CDR3 is TGTGCCAGTACAGGGTACACTGAAGCTTTCTTT. This sequence encodes CASTGYTEAFF.

The table lists this clonotype with a count of one. The rearrangement uses TRBV7-2 and TRBJ2-7, with 8 bases lining up with TRBD2. The CDR3 spans 14 residues. CDR1 SGHTA and CDR2 FQGNSA come from the germline V gene. J lost 1 base, V lost 5 bases, and 4 bases had no gene match. The CDR3 region is CASSTTSGSYEQYF. DNA of the CDR3: TGTGCCAGCAGCACAACTAGCGGATCCTACGAGCAGTACTTC.

Turning to this clonotype: The junction departs from germline at one end; a sequencing error may be responsible. The chain employs TRBV7-7 and TRBJ2-3, with 8 bases lining up with TRBD2. CDR1 SSHAT and CDR2 FNYEAQ come from the germline V gene (reference sequence). The CDR3 length is 14 residues. CDR3 nucleotides: TGTGCTAGCAGCTATAGCGGGGCGGCAGATACGCAGTATTTT. Protein: CASSYSGAADTQYF.

The rearrangement joins TRBV10-3 to TRBJ2-1; D unclear. The CDR3 runs 11 residues. V was trimmed by 10 bases and J by 3 bases, leaving 7 bases between them. In germline, CDR1 is ENHRY, CDR2 SYGVKD. The CDR3: CATDDYNEQFF. Written as DNA, the CDR3 is TGTGCCACAGACGACTACAATGAGCAGTTCTTC.

J is TRBJ2-7 and V is TRBV20-1; 8 positions match TRBD2. V lost 1 base to trimming and J lost 5 bases; unmatched junction nucleotides: 7. This CDR3 contains 14 residues. CDR1 is DFQATT and CDR2 is SNEGSKA in the germline V gene (reference sequence). The CDR3 loop is CSARGPSGSHEQYF. DNA for the CDR3: TGCAGTGCTAGAGGGCCTAGCGGGTCCCACGAGCAGTACTTC.

V is TRBV5-1 and J is TRBJ2-6, with 8 bases lining up with TRBD1. This CDR3 has 18 amino acids. Germline-derived CDR1 and CDR2 are SGHRS and YFSETQ. V lost 1 base to trimming and J lost 3 bases; unmatched junction nucleotides: 9. CDR3 DNA sequence: TGCGCCAGCAGCTTGCTCGCAGCAGGGGGCATTGGGGCCAACGTCCTGACTTTC. This encodes CASSLLAAGGIGANVLTF. The full variable domain, in which reference TRBV5-1 and TRBJ2-6 provide the parts outside the CDR3, is KAGVTQTPRYLIKTRGQQVTLSCSPISGHRSVSWYQQTPGQGLQFLFEYFSETQRNKGNFPGRFSGRQFSNSRSEMNVSTLELGDSALYLCASSLLAAGGIGANVLTFGAGSRLTVL.

The chain combines TRBV7-6 with TRBJ2-2, with 9 positions matching TRBD1. Germline values: CDR1 SGHVS, CDR2 FNYEAQ. J gave up 0 bases and V 6 bases, and 14 bases lay outside the gene matches. This CDR3 has 19 residues. CDR3 loop: CASSLFFRTGAANTGELFF. The CDR3 DNA reads as TGTGCCAGCAGTTTATTTTTTAGGACAGGGGCCGCGAACACCGGGGAGCTGTTTTTT.

Here the CDR3 DNA reads TGCAGCGCTGGACAGGGGGGGGGCGAGCAGTACTTC. It encodes CSAGQGGGEQYF. The genes are TRBV29-1 and TRBJ2-7, with 10 bases identical to TRBD1. This CDR3 contains 12 residues. The germline V gene encodes CDR1 SQVTM and CDR2 ANQGSEA. Trimming removed 7 bases from V and 6 bases from J; junction bases left unmatched: 6.